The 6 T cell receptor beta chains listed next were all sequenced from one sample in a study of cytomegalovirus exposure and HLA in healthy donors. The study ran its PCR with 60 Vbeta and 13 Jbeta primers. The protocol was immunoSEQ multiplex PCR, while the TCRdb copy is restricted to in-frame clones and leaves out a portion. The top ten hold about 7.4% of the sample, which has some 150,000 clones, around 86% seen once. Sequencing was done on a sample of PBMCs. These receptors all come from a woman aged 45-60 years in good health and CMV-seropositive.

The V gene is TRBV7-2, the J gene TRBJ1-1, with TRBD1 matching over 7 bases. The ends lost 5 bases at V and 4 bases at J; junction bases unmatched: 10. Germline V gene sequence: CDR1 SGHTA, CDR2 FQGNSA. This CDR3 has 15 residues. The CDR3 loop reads CASSRRGTVGTEAFF. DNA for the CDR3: TGTGCCAGCAGCAGACGCGGGACAGTGGGCACTGAAGCTTTCTTT.

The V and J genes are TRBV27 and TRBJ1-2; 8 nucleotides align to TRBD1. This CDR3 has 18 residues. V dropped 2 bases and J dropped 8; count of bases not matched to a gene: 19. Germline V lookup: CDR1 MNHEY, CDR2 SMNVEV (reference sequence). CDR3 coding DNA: TGTGCCAGCAGTTTAACCCTCCCGGACAGGGTAGGGTCCTCGGGCTACACCTTC. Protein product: CASSLTLPDRVGSSGYTF.

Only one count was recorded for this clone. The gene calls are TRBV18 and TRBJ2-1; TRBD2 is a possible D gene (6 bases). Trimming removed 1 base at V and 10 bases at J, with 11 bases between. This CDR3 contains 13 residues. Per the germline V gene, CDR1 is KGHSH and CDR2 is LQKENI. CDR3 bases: TGTGCCAGCTCACCACGGTCGGAGGGGGAGCAGTTCTTC. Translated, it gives CASSPRSEGEQFF.

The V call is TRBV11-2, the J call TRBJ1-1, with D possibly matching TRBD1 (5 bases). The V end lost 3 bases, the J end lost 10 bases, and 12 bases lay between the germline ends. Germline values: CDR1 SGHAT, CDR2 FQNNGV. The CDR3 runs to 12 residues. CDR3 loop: CASSLDITRAFF. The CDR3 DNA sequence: TGTGCCAGCAGCTTGGACATCACTCGAGCTTTCTTT.

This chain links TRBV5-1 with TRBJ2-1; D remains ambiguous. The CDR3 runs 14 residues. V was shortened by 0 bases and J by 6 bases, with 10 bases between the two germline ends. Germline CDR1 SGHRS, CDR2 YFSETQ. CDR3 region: CASSLGVGPNEQFF. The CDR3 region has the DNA TGCGCCAGCAGCTTGGGTGTTGGGCCCAATGAGCAGTTCTTC. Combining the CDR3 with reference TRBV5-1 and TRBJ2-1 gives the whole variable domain KAGVTQTPRYLIKTRGQQVTLSCSPISGHRSVSWYQQTPGQGLQFLFEYFSETQRNKGNFPGRFSGRQFSNSRSEMNVSTLELGDSALYLCASSLGVGPNEQFFGPGTRLTVL.

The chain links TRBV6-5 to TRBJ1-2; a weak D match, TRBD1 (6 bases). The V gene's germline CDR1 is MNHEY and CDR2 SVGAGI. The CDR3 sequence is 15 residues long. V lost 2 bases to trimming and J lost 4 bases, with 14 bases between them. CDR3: CASSYGQPYLYGYTF. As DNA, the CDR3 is TGTGCCAGCAGTTACGGACAGCCGTACCTCTATGGCTACACCTTC.